One sample yielded the 14 T cell receptor beta chains listed below, sequenced in a study of blood T cell repertoires in COVID-19. Some clones are missing from TCRdb's copy, which holds only in-frame ones; the method was immunoSEQ multiplex PCR. The sample includes about 63,000 clones, approximately 79% seen only once; the top ten take 10% to 15%. Sequencing used peripheral blood. The receptors originated from a human donor in a cohort sampled during active COVID-19.

The rearrangement uses TRBV28 and TRBJ1-3, with D perhaps matching TRBD1 (5 bases). With 7 bases removed from V and 0 bases from J, the gap between germline ends came to 13 bases. The CDR3 has 15 residues. Germline lookup yields CDR1 MDHEN and CDR2 SYDVKM. The CDR3 region is CASIESGISGNTIYF. The DNA for the CDR3 is TGTGCCAGCATAGAATCAGGGATCTCTGGAAACACCATATATTTT.

CDR3: CASSPRWGGENEQFF. DNA of the CDR3: TGTGCCAGCAGCCCCCGGTGGGGGGGGGAAAATGAGCAGTTCTTC. The J gene is TRBJ2-1, the V gene TRBV9; 7 nucleotides align to TRBD2. Germline V gene lookup returns CDR1 SGDLS and CDR2 YYNGEE. The CDR3 is made up of 15 amino acids. The V and J ends lost 4 bases and 7 bases, in that order; junction bases with no gene match: 11.

CDR3 sequence: CAWSVGGQGDGYTF. In DNA, the CDR3 is TGTGCCTGGAGTGTAGGTGGTCAGGGGGATGGCTACACCTTC. This chain connects TRBV30 to TRBJ1-2; TRBD1 aligns across 7 bases. Germline assignment: CDR1 GTSNPN and CDR2 SVGIG (reference sequence). The CDR3 consists of 14 residues. J gave up 6 bases and V 0 bases, and 7 bases lay outside the gene matches.

The V and J genes are TRBV7-9 and TRBJ2-7, with 9 bases identical to TRBD1. The CDR3 runs to 16 residues. J lost 2 bases, V lost 1 base, and 6 bases had no gene match. Germline V lookup: CDR1 SEHNR, CDR2 FQNEAQ (reference sequence). Here the CDR3 reads CASSLEGTGRAYEQYF. CDR3 nucleotide sequence: TGTGCCAGCAGCTTAGAGGGGACAGGGCGGGCCTACGAGCAGTACTTC.

V is TRBV24-1 and J is TRBJ2-1; D is undetermined. CDR1 and CDR2 from the germline V gene are KGHDR and SFDVKD. The CDR3 length is 13 residues. V was pared by 3 bases and J by 3 bases, with 5 bases between. The CDR3 here is CATSDPVYNEQFF. CDR3 nucleotide sequence: TGTGCCACCAGTGATCCTGTCTACAATGAGCAGTTCTTC.

The chain combines TRBV5-6 with TRBJ1-2; 8 nucleotides agree with TRBD1. The V gene's germline CDR1 is SGHDT and CDR2 YYEEEE. Trimming removed 2 bases from V and 5 bases from J; junction bases left unmatched: 2. The CDR3 spans 13 residues. The CDR3 here is CASSFRQGYGYTF. Written as DNA, the CDR3 is TGTGCCAGCAGCTTCCGACAGGGGTATGGCTACACCTTC.

In DNA form, the CDR3 reads TGTGCCAGCAGCTTAGAAGTAGCGGACTCCTACAATGAGCAGTTCTTC. Protein: CASSLEVADSYNEQFF. The gene calls are TRBV11-2 and TRBJ2-1, with a tentative D call TRBD2 (6 bases). Looked up from germline, CDR1 is SGHAT and CDR2 is FQNNGV. The CDR3 runs 16 residues. Between the trimmed V and J ends, which lost 0 bases and 0 bases, there was a span of 9 bases.

This chain connects TRBV19 to TRBJ1-2, with a weak D call TRBD1 (6 bases). This CDR3 spans 15 amino acids. V lost 6 bases to trimming and J lost 0 bases, with 14 bases between them. The germline gives CDR1 LNHDA, CDR2 SQIVND (reference sequence). This CDR3 reads CASRNLTGTNYGYTF. In DNA form, the CDR3 reads TGTGCCAGTAGAAACTTAACAGGGACTAACTATGGCTACACCTTC.

The chain recombines TRBV27 with TRBJ2-5, with 10 nucleotides matching TRBD2. The length of the CDR3 is 17 residues. J lost 2 bases, V lost 6 bases, and 12 bases had no gene match. Germline V gene lookup returns CDR1 MNHEY and CDR2 SMNVEV (reference sequence). CDR3 in amino acids: CASSSRGLAEIQETQYF. CDR3 sequence (DNA): TGTGCCAGCAGCTCCCGCGGACTAGCGGAGATACAAGAGACCCAGTACTTC.

The genes are TRBV4-1 and TRBJ1-6; 7 bases map to TRBD1. V lost 4 bases and J lost 2; bases outside the gene matches: 5. The CDR3 covers 16 residues. The germline CDR1 and CDR2 sequences are MGHRA and YSYEKL. This chain's CDR3 is CASSLSGGTYNSPLHF. For the CDR3, the DNA is TGCGCCAGCAGCCTTTCAGGGGGAACCTATAATTCACCCCTCCACTTT.

The table lists this clone with a few counts. The chain links TRBV25-1 to TRBJ2-2; a weak D match, TRBD2 (5 bases). With 2 bases removed from V and 8 bases from J, the gap between germline ends came to 12 bases. The germline V gene has CDR1 MGHDK and CDR2 SYGVNS. The CDR3 contains 14 residues. CDR3 nucleotide sequence: TGTGCCAGCAGTGAAGAGAGGGATGCGGGGGAGCTGTTTTTT. Amino acids: CASSEERDAGELFF.

The rearrangement joins TRBV28 to TRBJ1-4; D remains unclear. Germline CDR1 reads MDHEN; CDR2 reads SYDVKM. This CDR3 is 12 amino acids long. V gave up 3 bases and J gave up 8 bases, with 7 bases separating them. In DNA, the CDR3 is TGTGCCAGCAGTTTTCAGTGGGAAAAACTGTTTTTT. This codes for CASSFQWEKLFF.

The V call is TRBV7-8, the J call TRBJ1-1; D possibly corresponds to TRBD1 (5 bases). Germline loops: CDR1 SGHVS, CDR2 FQNEAQ. V lost 2 bases and J lost 6, with 19 bases in between. The CDR3 has 16 residues. CDR3 protein: CASSLTPGESFPEAFF. The CDR3 coding sequence is TGTGCCAGCAGCTTAACTCCGGGGGAGTCTTTCCCTGAAGCTTTCTTT.

The chain uses TRBV3-1 (or the pseudogene TRBV3-2) and TRBJ1-1, with TRBD1 matching 10 bases. Per germline, CDR1 LGHDT and CDR2 YNNKEL (reference sequence). Losses at the gene ends were 2 bases for V and 2 bases for J; bases not matched to a gene: 5. This CDR3 has 16 residues. The CDR3 nucleotides are TGTGCCAGCAGCCAACCAGGGGACAGGGGTAACACTGAAGCTTTCTTT. Translated: CASSQPGDRGNTEAFF.